A selection of T cell receptor beta chains follows, all from one sample in a study of T cells in localized non-small cell lung cancer. Generated by immunoSEQ multiplex PCR, the TCRdb table keeps only in-frame clones and is missing some. The sample yields tens of thousands of clones, about 88% seen once. The starting material was PBMCs, obtained before any cancer treatment. The receptors derive from a man aged 40-75 years with stage II lung adenocarcinoma. Both conserved end residues are part of each CDR3. D genes are given only for firm matches. The listing skips clone size in some rows; elsewhere it reads once, few, many or a size class.

D gene: -
V gene: TRBV5-5
clone size: -
J gene: TRBJ1-2
CDR3 protein: CASSLGGGQLNYGYTF
CDR3 DNA: TGTGCCAGCAGCTTGGGCGGAGGACAGCTCAACTATGGCTACACCTTC

D gene: -
V gene: TRBV18
clone size: -
J gene: TRBJ2-5
CDR3 protein: CASSPNREQETQYF
CDR3 DNA: TGTGCCAGCTCTCCGAACAGGGAGCAAGAGACCCAGTACTTC

D gene: -
V gene: TRBV9
clone size: -
J gene: TRBJ2-2
CDR3 protein: CASSKGANTGELFF
CDR3 DNA: TGTGCCAGCAGTAAAGGGGCGAACACCGGGGAGCTGTTTTTT

D gene: TRBD1
V gene: TRBV7-2
clone size: once
J gene: TRBJ2-1
CDR3 protein: CASSRNRGREQFF
CDR3 DNA: TGTGCCAGCAGCCGAAACAGGGGGCGGGAGCAGTTCTTC

D gene: TRBD2
V gene: TRBV30
clone size: once
J gene: TRBJ2-3
CDR3 protein: CAWSVGGTSGVISTDTQYF
CDR3 DNA: TGTGCCTGGAGTGTAGGGGGGACTAGCGGGGTCATTAGCACAGATACGCAGTATTTT

D gene: -
V gene: TRBV6-5
clone size: -
J gene: TRBJ1-1
CDR3 protein: CASTNTGGRNTEAFF
CDR3 DNA: TGTGCCAGCACGAACACCGGGGGGAGAAACACTGAAGCTTTCTTT

D gene: -
V gene: TRBV4-1
clone size: -
J gene: TRBJ2-5
CDR3 protein: CASSQTAGAVETQYF
CDR3 DNA: TGCGCCAGCAGCCAGACTGCGGGGGCCGTAGAGACCCAGTACTTC

D gene: -
V gene: TRBV11-3
clone size: -
J gene: TRBJ2-3
CDR3 protein: CASRYNRFRTDTQYF
CDR3 DNA: TGTGCCAGCAGATATAACAGGTTCCGCACAGATACGCAGTATTTT

D gene: -
V gene: TRBV6-1
clone size: -
J gene: TRBJ2-7
CDR3 protein: CASSHSGQNYEQYF
CDR3 DNA: TGTGCCAGCAGCCATTCCGGACAGAACTACGAGCAGTACTTC

D gene: TRBD1
V gene: TRBV18
clone size: -
J gene: TRBJ1-2
CDR3 protein: CASSPQTTGQGSPPRGYTF
CDR3 DNA: TGTGCCAGCTCACCGCAGACTACGGGACAGGGATCCCCGCCTCGCGGCTACACCTTC

D gene: -
V gene: TRBV7-7
clone size: -
J gene: TRBJ2-3
CDR3 protein: CASSLARGLCTRDTDTQYF
CDR3 DNA: TGTGCCAGCAGCTTAGCCAGGGGATTATGTACTCGAGACACAGATACGCAGTATTTT

D gene: -
V gene: TRBV7-5
clone size: -
J gene: TRBJ2-5
CDR3 protein: CARSLRHIRGETQYF
CDR3 DNA: TGTGCCAGAAGCTTAAGGCATATCCGAGGGGAGACCCAGTACTTC

D gene: TRBD1
V gene: TRBV19
clone size: -
J gene: TRBJ2-5
CDR3 protein: CASSIVGDSQETQYF
CDR3 DNA: TGTGCCAGTAGTATAGTAGGGGACAGCCAAGAGACCCAGTACTTC

D gene: TRBD2
V gene: TRBV28
clone size: few
J gene: TRBJ2-5
CDR3 protein: CASTPGGIQETQYF
CDR3 DNA: TGTGCCAGTACACCCGGGGGGATCCAAGAGACCCAGTACTTC

D gene: TRBD1
V gene: TRBV29-1
clone size: once
J gene: TRBJ2-5
CDR3 protein: CSVWDRGYGMETQYF
CDR3 DNA: TGCAGCGTTTGGGACAGGGGGTATGGGATGGAGACCCAGTACTTC

D gene: -
V gene: TRBV10-3
clone size: -
J gene: TRBJ2-5
CDR3 protein: CASKRDLQETQYF
CDR3 DNA: TGTGCCAGCAAAAGGGACCTCCAAGAGACCCAGTACTTC

D gene: TRBD2
V gene: TRBV6-6
clone size: -
J gene: TRBJ2-3
CDR3 protein: CASTFTGGATDTQYF
CDR3 DNA: TGTGCCAGCACCTTCACGGGGGGGGCCACAGATACGCAGTATTTT

D gene: -
V gene: TRBV7-3
clone size: once
J gene: TRBJ2-1
CDR3 protein: CASSFFGGDAYNEQFF
CDR3 DNA: TGTGCCAGCAGCTTCTTTGGCGGGGACGCCTACAATGAGCAGTTCTTC

D gene: -
V gene: TRBV5-1
clone size: -
J gene: TRBJ1-1
CDR3 protein: CASSLDLPYLNTEAFF
CDR3 DNA: TGCGCCAGCAGCTTGGACCTCCCCTACTTAAACACTGAAGCTTTCTTT

D gene: TRBD2
V gene: TRBV30
clone size: few
J gene: TRBJ2-2
CDR3 protein: CAWSAFGGDLLRATGELFF
CDR3 DNA: TGTGCCTGGAGTGCCTTCGGGGGGGACCTGCTCCGAGCGACCGGGGAGCTGTTTTTT

D gene: TRBD2
V gene: TRBV7-9
clone size: -
J gene: TRBJ2-3
CDR3 protein: CASSHRFGGDTDTQYF
CDR3 DNA: TGTGCCAGCAGCCACAGGTTCGGGGGGGACACAGATACGCAGTATTTT

D gene: -
V gene: TRBV2
clone size: -
J gene: TRBJ1-4
CDR3 protein: CASQRVPPGRNNEKLFF
CDR3 DNA: TGTGCCAGCCAGCGAGTCCCCCCCGGACGGAATAATGAAAAACTGTTTTTT

D gene: TRBD2
V gene: TRBV5-4
clone size: -
J gene: TRBJ2-1
CDR3 protein: CASFTSGASFHEQFF
CDR3 DNA: TGTGCCAGCTTTACTAGCGGGGCCTCTTTCCATGAGCAGTTCTTC

D gene: -
V gene: TRBV5-1
clone size: -
J gene: TRBJ1-1
CDR3 protein: CASSADSLGMTFF
CDR3 DNA: TGCGCCAGCAGCGCCGACAGCTTGGGCATGACTTTCTTT

D gene: -
V gene: TRBV19
clone size: -
J gene: TRBJ1-6
CDR3 protein: CASCDSSSYNSPLHF
CDR3 DNA: TGTGCCAGTTGCGACAGCAGCTCCTATAATTCACCCCTCCACTTT

D gene: -
V gene: TRBV19
clone size: -
J gene: TRBJ1-3
CDR3 protein: CASIPRESSGNTIYF
CDR3 DNA: TGTGCCAGTATTCCCAGGGAGAGCTCTGGAAACACCATATATTTT

D gene: -
V gene: TRBV9
clone size: -
J gene: TRBJ2-1
CDR3 protein: CASSVGAYNEQFF
CDR3 DNA: TGTGCCAGCAGCGTAGGGGCCTACAATGAGCAGTTCTTC

D gene: -
V gene: TRBV10-3
clone size: -
J gene: TRBJ1-3
CDR3 protein: CGAKITDDGNTIYF
CDR3 DNA: TGTGGCGCCAAAATCACGGATGACGGAAACACCATATATTTT

D gene: -
V gene: TRBV6-1
clone size: -
J gene: TRBJ2-5
CDR3 protein: CASSIINTAQTQYF
CDR3 DNA: TGTGCCAGCAGTATCATTAACACCGCCCAGACCCAGTACTTC

D gene: -
V gene: TRBV6-1
clone size: -
J gene: TRBJ1-4
CDR3 protein: CASSAGRTNEKLFF
CDR3 DNA: TGTGCCAGCAGCGCGGGACGGACTAATGAAAAACTGTTTTTT

D gene: TRBD1
V gene: TRBV5-1
clone size: few
J gene: TRBJ1-4
CDR3 protein: CASSLAGIKQGALFF
CDR3 DNA: TGCGCCAGCAGCTTGGCCGGCATAAAACAGGGGGCACTGTTTTTT

D gene: -
V gene: TRBV18
clone size: once
J gene: TRBJ1-5
CDR3 protein: CASSLSRGNQPQHF
CDR3 DNA: TGTGCCAGCTCACTTTCCAGGGGCAATCAGCCCCAGCATTTT

D gene: TRBD2
V gene: TRBV4-2
clone size: -
J gene: TRBJ2-5
CDR3 protein: CASSQEGAGGDQYF
CDR3 DNA: TGTGCCAGCAGCCAAGAAGGAGCGGGGGGGGATCAGTACTTC

D gene: -
V gene: TRBV5-4
clone size: -
J gene: TRBJ1-1
CDR3 protein: CASSPRGGNTEAFF
CDR3 DNA: TGTGCCAGCAGCCCTCGAGGGGGGAACACTGAAGCTTTCTTT

D gene: TRBD1
V gene: TRBV29-1
clone size: -
J gene: TRBJ1-1
CDR3 protein: CSVVLKDRVVEAFF
CDR3 DNA: TGCAGCGTCGTCCTGAAGGACAGGGTGGTTGAAGCTTTCTTT